These 29 T cell receptor beta chains share one sample of origin, sequenced in a study of cytomegalovirus exposure and HLA in healthy donors. Primers included in the PCR were 60 Vbeta and 13 Jbeta primers. The protocol was immunoSEQ multiplex PCR, while the TCRdb copy is restricted to in-frame clones and leaves out a portion. The sample has about 52,000 clones, 50% to 70% seen once. The sequenced material came from PBMCs. The receptors derive from a human donor in good health.

The chain recombines TRBV28 with TRBJ1-2; the match to TRBD1 covers 7 bases. From germline, CDR1 is MDHEN and CDR2 SYDVKM. V gave up 8 bases and J gave up 2 bases; unmatched junction bases: 8. This CDR3 contains 14 residues. The CDR3 is CASLTGTANYGYTF. In DNA, the CDR3 is TGTGCCAGCCTAACCGGGACAGCCAACTATGGCTACACCTTC.

The CDR3 region is CSVVGGSPNTEAFF. Written as DNA, the CDR3 is TGCAGCGTTGTGGGGGGTTCTCCGAACACTGAAGCTTTCTTT. V and J are TRBV29-1 and TRBJ1-1; tentative D call: TRBD1 (5 bases). This CDR3 spans 14 amino acids. Trimming took off 4 bases at V and 1 base at J, with 13 bases between the two ends. The germline CDR1 and CDR2 sequences are SQVTM and ANQGSEA.

The rearrangement uses TRBV30 and TRBJ1-5; TRBD1 matches at 7 bases. V was clipped by 2 bases and J by 7 bases; unmatched bases: 11. The CDR3 totals 15 residues. Per germline, CDR1 GTSNPN and CDR2 SVGIG (reference sequence). CDR3 residues: CAWSPGQTAKQPQHF. The CDR3 DNA reads TGTGCCTGGAGTCCGGGACAGACGGCCAAGCAGCCCCAGCATTTT.

Points on this clone: The junction differs from germline at one of its ends, possibly a read error. The chain links TRBV6-5 to TRBJ2-4; 9 positions agree with TRBD1. This CDR3 is built from 13 residues. Looked up from germline, CDR1 is MNHEY and CDR2 is SVGAGI. CDR3 residues: CANSHRTGDIQYF. The CDR3 DNA reads as TGTGCCAACAGTCACAGGACAGGGGACATTCAGTACTTC.

This clone appeared a few times. The chain recombines TRBV14 with TRBJ2-1, with 10 nucleotides matching TRBD2. Losses at the gene ends were 2 bases for V and 7 bases for J; bases not matched to a gene: 5. Per germline, CDR1 SGHDN and CDR2 FVKESK. There are 15 residues in the CDR3. The CDR3 DNA reads TGTGCCAGCAGCCAACTAGCGGGGGTCTCTAATGAGCAGTTCTTC. Translation: CASSQLAGVSNEQFF.

The rearrangement joins TRBV11-3 to TRBJ2-5, with unresolved D. V was cut by 1 base and J by 5 bases, with 17 bases left in between. CDR3 length equals 16 residues. Per the germline V gene, CDR1 is SGHNT and CDR2 is YENEEA. The CDR3 protein is CASSLGIQYPGETQYF. CDR3 sequence (DNA): TGTGCCAGCAGCTTAGGGATTCAGTACCCCGGGGAGACCCAGTACTTC.

The gene calls are TRBV7-3 and TRBJ2-3; 11 bases match TRBD2. CDR1 is SGHTA, CDR2 FQGTGA, per germline. Trimming at V came to 4 bases and at J to 4 bases, leaving 4 bases not matched to a gene. CDR3 length equals 15 residues. CDR3 sequence: CASSSVAGGSDTQYF. CDR3 DNA sequence: TGTGCCAGCAGCTCCGTAGCGGGGGGGTCAGATACGCAGTATTTT.

This clone appeared a few times. This chain uses TRBV6-5 with TRBJ1-1; possible D gene TRBD1, 6 bases. Germline assignment: CDR1 MNHEY and CDR2 SVGAGI. The V and J ends lost 7 bases and 8 bases respectively, with 17 bases between them. This CDR3 contains 13 residues. CDR3 amino acids: CASIDTTGTEAFF. DNA for the CDR3: TGTGCCAGCATTGATACGACCGGGACAGAAGCTTTCTTT.

The genes are TRBV6-6 and TRBJ2-7, with D tentatively TRBD2 (6 bases). V lost 2 bases, J lost 7 bases, and 12 bases lay in between. CDR1 MNHNY and CDR2 SVGAGI come from the germline V gene (reference sequence). This CDR3 is 13 amino acids long. CDR3 in DNA: TGTGCCAGCAGTTACGGTGGGGGGTGGGAGCAGTACTTC. Translated: CASSYGGGWEQYF.

This clone was seen just once. The rearrangement joins TRBV5-4 to TRBJ1-2; possible D gene TRBD1, 6 bases. The germline V gene encodes CDR1 SGHNT and CDR2 YYREEE (reference sequence). Trimming left V 1 base short and J 2 bases short, with 9 bases between. This CDR3 has 14 residues. CDR3 protein: CASSLTGLNYGYTF. The CDR3 region has the DNA TGTGCCAGCAGCTTGACAGGGCTGAACTATGGCTACACCTTC.

V is TRBV7-6 and J is TRBJ1-3; no firm D call. CDR3 size: 15 residues. CDR1 and CDR2 from the germline V gene are SGHVS and FNYEAQ. With 2 bases removed from V and 0 bases from J, the gap between germline ends came to 8 bases. DNA for the CDR3: TGTGCCAGCAGCTTATTCACGAGCTCTGGAAACACCATATATTTT. Encoded protein: CASSLFTSSGNTIYF.

This clone has just a few counts. The gene calls are TRBV7-6 and TRBJ2-2; 13 bases agree with TRBD2. The CDR3 sequence is 17 residues long. V lost 2 bases to trimming and J lost 5 bases; unmatched junction nucleotides: 5. Germline V CDR1 and CDR2: SGHVS, FNYEAQ. CDR3 sequence reads: CASSLRGLAGRTGELFF. The CDR3 coding sequence is TGTGCCAGCAGCTTAAGGGGACTAGCGGGACGAACCGGGGAGCTGTTTTTT.

This clone appeared a few times. This same CDR3 is encoded by further DNA sequences in the sample. This chain uses TRBV2 with TRBJ2-2, with D perhaps matching TRBD1 (6 bases). V was trimmed by 6 bases and J by 7 bases, leaving 12 bases between them. The CDR3 has 13 residues. From germline, CDR1 is SNHLY and CDR2 FYNNEI. In DNA, the CDR3 is TGTGCCAGCAGCTTACAGGGTGGCGGGGAGCTGTTTTTT. Amino acid sequence: CASSLQGGGELFF. Drawing the rest from reference TRBV2 and TRBJ2-2, the complete variable domain is EPEVTQTPSHQVTQMGQEVILRCVPISNHLYFYWYRQILGQKVEFLVSFYNNEISEKSEIFDDQFSVERPDGSNFTLKIRSTKLEDSAMYFCASSLQGGGELFFGEGSRLTVL.

The chain joins TRBV19 to TRBJ1-2; D ambiguous. With 7 bases removed from V and 5 bases from J, the gap between germline ends came to 17 bases. The germline V gene has CDR1 LNHDA and CDR2 SQIVND (reference sequence). The CDR3 has 14 amino acids. CDR3 coding DNA: TGTGCCAGTACCCTCCCGGGGAGCCAGTATGGCTACACCTTC. Translating it yields CASTLPGSQYGYTF.

This chain connects TRBV7-9 to TRBJ2-5, with D uncertain. The last part of the DNA fits TRBJ2-7 better; the J call may be wrong. This CDR3 has 12 amino acids. CDR1 SEHNR and CDR2 FQNEAQ come from the germline V gene (reference sequence). For the CDR3, the DNA is TGTGCCAGCAGCCCTGGGGACTACGAGCAGTACTTC. This encodes CASSPGDYEQYF.

The chain is built from TRBV2 and TRBJ1-4; unclear D gene. Germline lookup yields CDR1 SNHLY and CDR2 FYNNEI. CDR3 length equals 13 residues. V lost 3 bases to trimming and J lost 5 bases, with 7 bases between them. The CDR3 DNA follows: TGTGCCAGCAGTGAGGCGGAGAATGAAAAACTGTTTTTT. Protein product: CASSEAENEKLFF.

The chain employs TRBV5-1 and TRBJ1-1; 9 bases are a match to TRBD1. The germline gives CDR1 SGHRS, CDR2 YFSETQ. The CDR3 sequence is 15 residues long. The J segment lost 5 bases and the V segment lost 4 bases, leaving 9 bases of the junction unmatched. This CDR3 is CASSLTGQGGTEAFF. The CDR3 coding sequence is TGCGCCAGCAGCCTCACGGGACAGGGAGGAACTGAAGCTTTCTTT.

Points on this clone: Mismatch with germline at one junction end may stem from a read error. The rearrangement uses TRBV7-9 and TRBJ1-5, with D possibly matching TRBD1 (5 bases). This CDR3 region has 15 residues. Germline V CDR1 and CDR2: SEHNR, FQNEAQ (reference sequence). CDR3 bases: TGTTCCAGCAGCCGTTCGGGACTCAGCAATCAGCCCCAGCATTTT. Translated: CSSSRSGLSNQPQHF.

This clone appeared a few times. This chain uses TRBV4-2 with TRBJ2-7; 10 nucleotides line up with TRBD2. Germline trimming cut 3 bases from V and 3 bases from J; bases unmatched to any gene: 14. The V gene's germline CDR1 is LGHNA and CDR2 YNFKEQ. This CDR3 spans 18 amino acids. In DNA form, the CDR3 reads TGTGCCAGCAGCCAGGAGCCAGGGGTAGCGGGGGGATACTACGAGCAGTACTTC. This translates into CASSQEPGVAGGYYEQYF.

This clone was counted a few times. V and J are TRBV28 and TRBJ1-6; 10 nucleotides match TRBD1. V was clipped by 1 base and J by 10 bases; unmatched bases: 4. Per the germline V gene, CDR1 is MDHEN and CDR2 is SYDVKM. This CDR3 region has 15 residues. CDR3 nucleotide sequence: TGTGCCAGCAGTTTATTCGGGACAGGGGCCTCACCCCTCCACTTT. Protein sequence: CASSLFGTGASPLHF.

Regarding this clone: At one end the junction does not follow the germline gene, possibly because of a read error. The chain employs TRBV6-5 and TRBJ1-2; D not certain. The CDR3 totals 12 residues. The germline gives CDR1 MNHEY, CDR2 SVGAGI. In nucleotides, the CDR3 is TGTGCCTGCGCGGAGGGCTCCTATGGCTACCCCTTC. This gives the protein CACAEGSYGYPF.

The chain has TRBV18 and TRBJ1-1; D might be TRBD1 (5 bases). The ends were cut back, 3 bases at V and 4 bases at J, with 15 bases in the middle. The CDR3 totals 15 residues. CDR1 KGHSH and CDR2 LQKENI come from the germline V gene. DNA of the CDR3: TGTGCCAGCTCACCGGACATTGCCGGCGGCACTGAAGCTTTCTTT. Its protein product is CASSPDIAGGTEAFF.

This clone was observed a handful of times. The rearrangement uses TRBV10-2 and TRBJ2-3, with 8 bases fitting TRBD2. The CDR3 extends over 15 amino acids. Germline V gene data show CDR1 as WSHSY and CDR2 as SAAADI. The V gene end was trimmed by 5 bases and the J gene end by 3 bases; junction bases not matched to a gene: 7. CDR3 DNA: TGCGCCAGCAGTCCTCTCGGGGGGGCAACAGATACGCAGTATTTT. It codes for CASSPLGGATDTQYF.

J is TRBJ1-1 and V is TRBV5-4; D is undetermined. Germline loops: CDR1 SGHNT, CDR2 YYREEE (reference sequence). V was trimmed by 4 bases and J by 1 base, leaving 8 bases between them. This CDR3 has 13 amino acids. The CDR3 here is CASSPDSNTEAFF. The CDR3 DNA reads as TGTGCCAGCAGCCCGGACTCGAACACTGAAGCTTTCTTT.

This rearrangement joins TRBV4-2 to TRBJ2-5, with 11 bases fitting TRBD2. The CDR3 sequence is 17 residues long. CDR1 LGHNA and CDR2 YNFKEQ come from the germline V gene. V lost 6 bases to trimming and J lost 5 bases; unmatched junction nucleotides: 14. The CDR3: CASRTTSGGNEGETQYF. Here the CDR3 DNA reads TGTGCCAGCAGGACCACTAGCGGGGGAAACGAGGGGGAGACCCAGTACTTC.

This clone has only one observation. The rearrangement links TRBV28 to TRBJ1-4; D not resolved. The V end was cut by 6 bases, the J end by 6 bases, with 14 bases between. Germline CDR1 and CDR2: MDHEN and SYDVKM. The CDR3 has 14 residues. CDR3 residues: CASSSLGGDEKLFF. CDR3 in DNA: TGTGCCAGCAGCTCGTTGGGAGGCGATGAAAAACTGTTTTTT. Full variable domain (rest looked up from reference TRBV28 and TRBJ1-4): DVKVTQSSRYLVKRTGEKVFLECVQDMDHENMFWYRQDPGLGLRLIYFSYDVKMKEKGDIPEGYSVSREKKERFSLILESASTNQTSMYLCASSSLGGDEKLFFGSGTQLSVL.

V usage is TRBV6-5 and J usage is TRBJ1-1; D is ambiguous. The CDR3 consists of 15 residues. V gave up 0 bases and J gave up 1 base, with 9 bases separating them. Germline V CDR1 and CDR2: MNHEY, SVGAGI. CDR3 loop: CASSYSRGKNTEAFF. CDR3 in DNA: TGTGCCAGCAGTTACTCGCGGGGTAAGAACACTGAAGCTTTCTTT.

The V call is TRBV9, the J call TRBJ1-5; TRBD1 aligns across 7 bases. V shed 3 bases, J shed 0 bases, and the junction held 3 bases outside the gene matches. The length of the CDR3 is 15 residues. In germline, CDR1 is SGDLS, CDR2 YYNGEE. CDR3: CASSGQGNSNQPQHF. The CDR3 coding sequence is TGTGCCAGCAGCGGACAGGGCAATAGCAATCAGCCCCAGCATTTT.

This chain joins TRBV14 and TRBJ2-7, with 8 nucleotides matching TRBD2. CDR3 length equals 12 residues. Germline-derived CDR1 and CDR2 are SGHDN and FVKESK. The V gene end was trimmed by 8 bases and the J gene end by 3 bases; junction bases not matched to a gene: 3. CDR3 loop: CASSGGGYEQYF. CDR3 sequence (DNA): TGTGCCAGCTCGGGGGGGGGCTACGAGCAGTACTTC. Looking up the rest from reference TRBV14 and TRBJ2-7 gives the full variable domain: EAGVTQFPSHSVIEKGQTVTLRCDPISGHDNLYWYRRVMGKEIKFLLHFVKESKQDESGMPNNRFLAERTGGTYSTLKVQPAELEDSGVYFCASSGGGYEQYFGPGTRLTVT.